The TCR beta chain described here comes from a study of Ad26.COV2.S vaccination and SARS-CoV-2 variants. About the research overall: Intramuscular Ad26.COV2.S doses were given once or twice, 56 days apart.

Treatment: roughly 19 received Ad26.COV2.S at low or high dose, single or two shots; five or six received placebo; per-sample allocation not given. Day 63 after the first vaccine or placebo injection was the time point for sampling. TCRdb keeps only in-frame clones here, not all; method: immunoSEQ multiplex PCR. The sample lists about 680,000 clones; 89% were seen once. The CDR3 is 14 amino acids. From germline, CDR1 is ENHRY and CDR2 SYGVKD. V was clipped by 6 bases and J by 5 bases; unmatched bases: 7. Study results and caveats: Post-vaccination breadth of spike-specific CD8+ and CD4+ T cell responses was reportedly substantial.

Note on this clone: Its antigen is unknown.

The TCR originated in a person between 18 and 60 years old who received the Ad26.COV2.S COVID-19 vaccine or a placebo. The chain recombines TRBV10-3 with TRBJ2-7; 10 nucleotides align to TRBD2. Sequencing used peripheral blood, obtained in a trial of Ad26.COV2.S vaccine versus placebo. CDR3: CAIRPSGRENEQYF. The CDR3 nucleotides read TGTGCCATCAGACCAAGCGGGAGGGAGAACGAGCAGTACTTC.